This is a list of T cell receptor beta chains from one sample in a study of shared clonotypes between healthy human individuals. Using immunoSEQ multiplex PCR, the repertoire was profiled, and TCRdb retains in-frame clones only, with some absent. The sample carries millions of clones, about 95% recorded once. The sequencing input was naive CD8+ T cells sorted from blood. All receptors come from a man aged 18 to 35 in good health. Both conserved end residues are part of each CDR3. The D gene is left open where the match is weak. Not every row has a clone size; where given, it reads once, few, many or a size class.

J	D	V	size	CDR3	DNA
TRBJ1-1	-	TRBV5-6	-	CASSLVPGAENTEAFF	TGTGCCAGCAGCTTGGTCCCAGGGGCTGAGAACACTGAAGCTTTCTTT
TRBJ2-2	-	TRBV6-1	-	CASSERWGVGELFF	TGTGCCAGCAGTGAACGGTGGGGAGTCGGGGAGCTGTTTTTT
TRBJ2-1	-	TRBV25-1	-	CASSDPGMGNEQFF	TGTGCCAGCAGTGACCCAGGGATGGGGAATGAGCAGTTCTTC
TRBJ2-3	-	TRBV9	-	CASSTRQTSTDTQYF	TGTGCCAGCAGCACCCGACAGACTAGCACAGATACGCAGTATTTT
TRBJ2-7	TRBD2	TRBV10-1	-	CASSEGSGRVYEQYF	TGCGCCAGCAGTGAAGGTAGCGGGAGGGTTTACGAGCAGTACTTC
TRBJ1-4	-	TRBV7-6	-	CASSLDSPGAREKLFF	TGTGCCAGCAGCTTAGATTCACCGGGGGCGCGGGAAAAACTGTTTTTT
TRBJ2-3	TRBD2	TRBV7-9	-	CASSLTAGGVVGHTDTQYF	TGTGCCAGCAGCTTAACAGCGGGAGGGGTGGTCGGTCATACAGATACGCAGTATTTT
TRBJ2-2	-	TRBV6-1	-	CATRYTGTGELFF	TGTGCCACCAGATATACAGGGACCGGGGAGCTGTTTTTT
TRBJ1-5	-	TRBV7-9	-	CASSLTDSNQPQHF	TGTGCCAGCAGCTTAACCGATAGCAATCAGCCCCAGCATTTT
TRBJ1-2	-	TRBV10-3	-	CAISESGSSVYNYGYTF	TGTGCCATCAGTGAGTCGGGGTCAAGCGTTTACAACTATGGCTACACCTTC
TRBJ1-2	TRBD1	TRBV27	-	CASSTSPGGGYTF	TGTGCCAGCAGTACCTCCCCAGGGGGGGGCTACACCTTC
TRBJ2-7	TRBD2	TRBV7-7	-	CASSLALNISLAGGNYEQYF	TGTGCTAGCAGCTTAGCCTTAAACATTTCACTAGCGGGGGGTAACTACGAGCAGTACTTC
TRBJ2-5	TRBD2	TRBV27	once	CASSFLAGGQSGQYF	TGTGCCAGCAGCTTTCTAGCGGGGGGGCAATCAGGCCAGTACTTC
TRBJ2-7	-	TRBV6-5	-	CASSSRGGYEQYF	TGTGCCAGCAGTAGTAGGGGGGGCTACGAGCAGTACTTC
TRBJ2-1	-	TRBV30	once	CAWSLLELVEQFF	TGTGCCTGGAGTTTGTTAGAACTTGTGGAGCAGTTCTTC
TRBJ2-1	-	TRBV4-3	-	CASSPTEGYGEQFF	TGCGCCAGCAGCCCGACGGAAGGGTATGGTGAGCAGTTCTTC
TRBJ2-1	-	TRBV28	once	CASSTKPLTASSYNEQFF	TGTGCCAGCAGTACCAAACCCCTGACTGCGAGCTCCTACAATGAGCAGTTCTTC
TRBJ1-1	TRBD1	TRBV27	once	CASSVLGQGDTEAFF	TGTGCCAGCAGTGTCTTGGGACAGGGGGACACTGAAGCTTTCTTT
TRBJ2-3	-	TRBV10-1	-	CASSESVPSTDTQYF	TGCGCCAGCAGTGAGTCGGTCCCTAGCACAGATACGCAGTATTTT
TRBJ2-5	TRBD1	TRBV28	-	CASSHRGPETQYF	TGTGCCAGCAGTCACAGGGGGCCGGAGACCCAGTACTTC